These 19 T cell receptor beta chains share one sample of origin, sequenced in a study of vaccination and CD4 T cells after COVID-19. TCRdb independently ran MiXCR on the PCR reads; one entry per CDR3 protein. This table holds some 18,000 distinct CDR3 sequences, around 63% found once. Material: CD4+ T cells from blood, obtained after SARS-CoV-2 vaccination. The source is a human donor who had recovered from COVID-19.

This chain joins TRBV20-1 and TRBJ1-5; 8 positions agree with TRBD1. This CDR3 is 15 amino acids long. V was clipped by 2 bases and J by 1 base; unmatched bases: 4. The germline gives CDR1 DFQATT, CDR2 SNEGSKA (reference sequence). This CDR3 reads CSARLQGGSNQPQHF. CDR3 DNA sequence: TGCAGTGCTAGACTACAGGGGGGGAGCAATCAGCCCCAGCATTTT.

V and J are TRBV28 and TRBJ1-6; no firm D call. This CDR3 region has 15 residues. Per germline, CDR1 MDHEN and CDR2 SYDVKM. The V and J ends lost 3 bases and 5 bases respectively, with 11 bases between them. The CDR3 loop is CASSFYGVDNSPLHF. The DNA of the CDR3 is TGTGCCAGCAGTTTCTACGGGGTGGATAATTCACCCCTCCACTTT. The full variable domain, its missing parts supplied by reference TRBV28 and TRBJ1-6, is DVKVTQSSRYLVKRTGEKVFLECVQDMDHENMFWYRQDPGLGLRLIYFSYDVKMKEKGDIPEGYSVSREKKERFSLILESASTNQTSMYLCASSFYGVDNSPLHFGNGTRLTVT.

The gene calls are TRBV5-4 and TRBJ2-7, with 7 nucleotides matching TRBD2. J lost 6 bases, V lost 7 bases, and 13 bases had no gene match. Looked up from germline, CDR1 is SGHNT and CDR2 is YYREEE (reference sequence). CDR3 length: 14 residues. The CDR3 DNA is TGTGCCAGCGGGAACCTTGGGGGGGGAGGCGAGCAGTACTTC. Its translation: CASGNLGGGGEQYF.

The J gene is TRBJ2-3, the V gene TRBV24-1; the match to TRBD2 covers 13 bases. V lost 3 bases and J lost 3; bases outside the gene matches: 8. The CDR3 length is 18 residues. Germline CDR1 and CDR2: KGHDR and SFDVKD. The CDR3 sequence is CATSDPQGLAGETDTQYF. The DNA for the CDR3 is TGTGCCACCAGTGATCCCCAAGGACTAGCGGGAGAGACAGATACGCAGTATTTT.

In its sample, this clonotype was seen a few times. The chain recombines TRBV24-1 with TRBJ2-3; D is unclear. Germline loops: CDR1 KGHDR, CDR2 SFDVKD. Trimming took 3 bases from V and 0 from J, leaving 6 bases between them. The CDR3 length is 14 residues. The CDR3 DNA is TGTGCCACCAGTGATGAAGGGAGCACAGATACGCAGTATTTT. Translating it yields CATSDEGSTDTQYF.

The chain recombines TRBV5-6 with TRBJ1-2, with 7 bases lining up with TRBD1. Per germline, CDR1 SGHDT and CDR2 YYEEEE. The CDR3 consists of 12 residues. V lost 0 bases to trimming and J lost 9 bases; unmatched junction nucleotides: 2. The chain's CDR3 is CASSLGTGSYTF. CDR3 sequence (DNA): TGTGCCAGCAGCTTGGGGACAGGAAGCTACACCTTC. The variable domain in full, with the rest retrieved from reference TRBV5-6 and TRBJ1-2, is DAGVTQSPTHLIKTRGQQVTLRCSPKSGHDTVSWYQQALGQGPQFIFQYYEEEERQRGNFPDRFSGHQFPNYSSELNVNALLLGDSALYLCASSLGTGSYTFGSGTRLTVV.

This clonotype was seen more than once but under ten times. The CDR3 DNA reads as TGTGCCAGCATCCGAACGGGGGGTGAGACCCAGTACTTC. Translated, it gives CASIRTGGETQYF. This sequence joins TRBV2 and TRBJ2-5, with 7 nucleotides matching TRBD2. This CDR3 has 13 amino acids. Trimming at V came to 7 bases and at J to 5 bases, leaving 7 bases not matched to a gene. Looked up from germline, CDR1 is SNHLY and CDR2 is FYNNEI.

This chain links TRBV11-1 with TRBJ2-5; 11 nucleotides agree with TRBD1. V shed 5 bases, J shed 3 bases, and the junction held 5 bases outside the gene matches. Germline-derived CDR1 and CDR2 are SGHAT and FQDESV (reference sequence). This CDR3 contains 15 residues. CDR3 nucleotide sequence: TGTGCCAGCAGCCGGGGGACAGGGGGTAAAGAGACCCAGTACTTC. It encodes CASSRGTGGKETQYF.

Only a few counts were recorded for this clonotype. The rearrangement links TRBV6-1 to TRBJ1-2, with D maybe TRBD1 (6 bases). Germline-derived CDR1 and CDR2 are MNHNS and SASEGT. This CDR3 is built from 13 residues. V was pared by 6 bases and J by 2 bases, with 10 bases between. CDR3 sequence (DNA): TGTGCCAGCAGGGACAGAAAGAACTATGGCTACACCTTC. Translated, it gives CASRDRKNYGYTF.

The genes are TRBV20-1 and TRBJ1-1; the D gene is possibly TRBD1 (5 bases). The ends were cut back, 1 base at V and 5 bases at J, with 17 bases in the middle. CDR1 and CDR2 from the germline V gene are DFQATT and SNEGSKA (reference sequence). This CDR3 region has 15 residues. CDR3 DNA: TGCAGTGCTAGAGGCCAACAGGTAGCAAAGACTGAAGCTTTCTTT. Encoded protein: CSARGQQVAKTEAFF.

The genes are TRBV30 and TRBJ1-5; the match to TRBD1 covers 9 bases. Germline-derived CDR1 and CDR2 are GTSNPN and SVGIG (reference sequence). The CDR3 sequence is 15 residues long. Germline trimming cut 4 bases from V and 2 bases from J; bases unmatched to any gene: 6. CDR3: CAWNTGGEGNQPQHF. Written as DNA, the CDR3 is TGTGCCTGGAATACAGGGGGCGAAGGCAATCAGCCCCAGCATTTT.

As DNA, the CDR3 is TGTGCCAGCAGCTTATCCCCTACTAGGGCCTGGTACTTC. Translated, it gives CASSLSPTRAWYF. The V gene is TRBV7-2, the J gene TRBJ2-5; D might be TRBD2 (5 bases). Germline lookup yields CDR1 SGHTA and CDR2 FQGNSA. There are 13 residues in the CDR3. V was shortened by 2 bases and J by 13 bases, with 17 bases between the two germline ends. Supplemented by reference TRBV7-2 and TRBJ2-5, the full variable domain reads GAGVSQSPSNKVTEKGKDVELRCDPISGHTALYWYRQSLGQGLEFLIYFQGNSAPDKSGLPSDRFSAERTGGSVSTLTIQRTQQEDSAVYLCASSLSPTRAWYFGPGTRLLVL.

The J gene is TRBJ2-5, the V gene TRBV6-1, with 11 bases identical to TRBD1. V was clipped by 2 bases and J by 4 bases; unmatched bases: 3. Looked up from germline, CDR1 is MNHNS and CDR2 is SASEGT. CDR3 size: 15 residues. CDR3 region: CASSELGTGGETQYF. The CDR3 DNA follows: TGTGCCAGCAGTGAATTAGGGACAGGGGGAGAGACCCAGTACTTC.

V gene TRBV4-2 combines with J gene TRBJ2-2; 15 bases fit TRBD2. The CDR3 sequence is 16 residues long. V shed 4 bases and J 5 bases; nucleotides not matched to a gene: 2. The germline V gene encodes CDR1 LGHNA and CDR2 YNFKEQ. The CDR3 nucleotides read TGTGCCAGCAGCCGAGGGACTAGCGGGGGGACCGGGGAGCTGTTTTTT. The encoded protein is CASSRGTSGGTGELFF.

The chain carries TRBV28 and TRBJ1-2; D may be TRBD1 (6 bases). This CDR3 contains 13 residues. V was cut by 7 bases and J by 1 base, with 10 bases left in between. Germline values: CDR1 MDHEN, CDR2 SYDVKM. The CDR3 DNA reads as TGTGCCAGCATACGGGACATTAACTATGGCTACACCTTC. Protein: CASIRDINYGYTF.

The chain has TRBV7-9 and TRBJ2-7; no clear D gene. Germline V lookup: CDR1 SEHNR, CDR2 FQNEAQ (reference sequence). The CDR3 totals 12 residues. With 4 bases removed from V and 6 bases from J, the gap between germline ends came to 10 bases. In nucleotides, the CDR3 is TGTGCCAGCAGCTCCTCTAGTGGCGAGCAGTACTTC. This sequence encodes CASSSSSGEQYF.

The chain is built from TRBV20-1 and TRBJ2-1; 12 positions agree with TRBD2. Trimming at V came to 3 bases and at J to 7 bases, leaving 7 bases not matched to a gene. From germline, CDR1 is DFQATT and CDR2 SNEGSKA (reference sequence). This CDR3 contains 15 residues. The CDR3 region is CSASLLAGGGNEQFF. CDR3 in DNA: TGCAGTGCTAGCCTACTAGCGGGAGGTGGGAATGAGCAGTTCTTC.

CDR3 amino acids: CASSSRGPLFEAFF. The CDR3 DNA sequence: TGTGCCAGTAGTTCCCGGGGTCCCCTCTTTGAAGCTTTCTTT. The rearrangement joins TRBV19 to TRBJ1-1; D is unclear. CDR1 LNHDA and CDR2 SQIVND come from the germline V gene (reference sequence). Trimming shortened V by 5 bases and J by 7 bases, and 17 bases separated the two germline ends. The CDR3 extends over 14 amino acids. Drawing the rest from reference TRBV19 and TRBJ1-1, the complete variable domain is DGGITQSPKYLFRKEGQNVTLSCEQNLNHDAMYWYRQDPGQGLRLIYYSQIVNDFQKGDIAEGYSVSREKKESFPLTVTSAQKNPTAFYLCASSSRGPLFEAFFGQGTRLTVV.

The gene calls are TRBV18 and TRBJ2-3; D is ambiguous. Per germline, CDR1 KGHSH and CDR2 LQKENI. V lost 4 bases, J lost 6 bases, and 5 bases lay in between. The CDR3 has 11 amino acids. The CDR3 sequence: CASSRGDTQYF. CDR3 DNA: TGTGCCAGCTCACGTGGGGATACGCAGTATTTT.